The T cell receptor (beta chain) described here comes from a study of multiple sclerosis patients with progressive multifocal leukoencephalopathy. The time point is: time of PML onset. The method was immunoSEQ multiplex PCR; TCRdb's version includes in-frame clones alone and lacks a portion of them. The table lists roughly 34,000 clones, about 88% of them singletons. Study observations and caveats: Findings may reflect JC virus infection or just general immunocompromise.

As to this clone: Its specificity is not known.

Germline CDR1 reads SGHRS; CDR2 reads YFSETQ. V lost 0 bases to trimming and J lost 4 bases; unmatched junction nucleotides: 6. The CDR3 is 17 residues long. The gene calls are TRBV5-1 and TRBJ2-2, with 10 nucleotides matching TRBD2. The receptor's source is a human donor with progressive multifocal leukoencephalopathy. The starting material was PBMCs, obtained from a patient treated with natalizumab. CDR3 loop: CASSLDSGRVGTGELFF. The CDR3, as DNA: TGCGCCAGCAGCTTGGACAGCGGGAGGGTCGGCACCGGGGAGCTGTTTTTT.